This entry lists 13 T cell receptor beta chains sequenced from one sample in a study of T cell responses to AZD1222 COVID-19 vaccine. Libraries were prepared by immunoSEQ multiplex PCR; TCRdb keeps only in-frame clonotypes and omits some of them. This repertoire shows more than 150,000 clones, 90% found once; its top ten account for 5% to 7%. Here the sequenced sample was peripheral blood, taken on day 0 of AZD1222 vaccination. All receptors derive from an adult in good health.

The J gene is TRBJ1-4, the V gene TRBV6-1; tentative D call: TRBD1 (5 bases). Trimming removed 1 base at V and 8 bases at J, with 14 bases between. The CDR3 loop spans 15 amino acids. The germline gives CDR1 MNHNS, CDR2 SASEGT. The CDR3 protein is CASSEVEVGGEKLFF. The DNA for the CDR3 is TGTGCCAGCAGTGAAGTAGAGGTCGGGGGAGAAAAACTGTTTTTT.

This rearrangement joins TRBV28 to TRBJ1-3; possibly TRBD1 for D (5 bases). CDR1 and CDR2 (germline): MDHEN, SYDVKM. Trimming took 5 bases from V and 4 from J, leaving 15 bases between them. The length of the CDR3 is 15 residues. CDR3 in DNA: TGTGCCAGCAGTCCCTACGGGACTCTCGGAAACACCATATATTTT. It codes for CASSPYGTLGNTIYF.

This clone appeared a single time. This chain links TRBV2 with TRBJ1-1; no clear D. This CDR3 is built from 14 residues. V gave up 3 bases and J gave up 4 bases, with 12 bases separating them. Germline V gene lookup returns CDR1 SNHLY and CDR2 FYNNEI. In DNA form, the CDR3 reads TGTGCCAGCAGTGATGGAAGGGTCGTCACTGAAGCTTTCTTT. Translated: CASSDGRVVTEAFF.

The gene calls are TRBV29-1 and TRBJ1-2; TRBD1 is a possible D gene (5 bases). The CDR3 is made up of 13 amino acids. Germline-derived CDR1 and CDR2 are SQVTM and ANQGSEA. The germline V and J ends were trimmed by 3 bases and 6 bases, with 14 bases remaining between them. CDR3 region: CSVDEWGLNGYTF. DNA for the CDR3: TGCAGCGTTGATGAGTGGGGCCTGAATGGCTACACCTTC.

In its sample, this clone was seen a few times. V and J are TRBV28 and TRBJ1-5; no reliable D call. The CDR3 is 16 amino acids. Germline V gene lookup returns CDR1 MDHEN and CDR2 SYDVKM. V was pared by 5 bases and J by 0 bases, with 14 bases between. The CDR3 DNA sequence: TGTGCCAGCAGTGGCCCGCTTCGCCTTAGCAATCAGCCCCAGCATTTT. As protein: CASSGPLRLSNQPQHF.

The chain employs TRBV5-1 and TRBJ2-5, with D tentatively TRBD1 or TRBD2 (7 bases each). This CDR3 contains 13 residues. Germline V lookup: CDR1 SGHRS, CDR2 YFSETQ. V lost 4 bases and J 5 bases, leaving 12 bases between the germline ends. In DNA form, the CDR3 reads TGCGCCAGCAGCGGGAGGGGGCAGGAGACCCAGTACTTC. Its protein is CASSGRGQETQYF. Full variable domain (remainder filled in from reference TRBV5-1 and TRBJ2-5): KAGVTQTPRYLIKTRGQQVTLSCSPISGHRSVSWYQQTPGQGLQFLFEYFSETQRNKGNFPGRFSGRQFSNSRSEMNVSTLELGDSALYLCASSGRGQETQYFGPGTRLLVL.

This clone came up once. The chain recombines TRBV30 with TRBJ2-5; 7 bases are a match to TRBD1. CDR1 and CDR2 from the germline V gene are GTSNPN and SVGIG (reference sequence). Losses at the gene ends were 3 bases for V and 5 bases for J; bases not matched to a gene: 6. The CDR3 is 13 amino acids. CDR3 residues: CAWSQGGRETQYF. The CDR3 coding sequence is TGTGCCTGGAGCCAAGGGGGCCGGGAGACCCAGTACTTC.

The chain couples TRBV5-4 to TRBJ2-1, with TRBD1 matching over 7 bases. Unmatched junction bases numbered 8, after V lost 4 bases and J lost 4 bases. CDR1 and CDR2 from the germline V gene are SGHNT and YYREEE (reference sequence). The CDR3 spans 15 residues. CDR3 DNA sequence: TGTGCCAGCAGCCTTCAGGGGGTCGTTTACAATGAGCAGTTCTTC. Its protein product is CASSLQGVVYNEQFF. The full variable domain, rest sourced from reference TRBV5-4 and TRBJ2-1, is ETGVTQSPTHLIKTRGQQVTLRCSSQSGHNTVSWYQQALGQGPQFIFQYYREEENGRGNFPPRFSGLQFPNYSSELNVNALELDDSALYLCASSLQGVVYNEQFFGPGTRLTVL.

The CDR3 DNA reads TGTGCCAGCAGCTTGGGCAGGGGGGATACGCAGTATTTT. This sequence encodes CASSLGRGDTQYF. V usage is TRBV11-2 and J usage is TRBJ2-3; 7 nucleotides agree with TRBD1. The CDR3 runs to 13 residues. From germline, CDR1 is SGHAT and CDR2 FQNNGV. Losses at the gene ends were 3 bases for V and 6 bases for J; bases not matched to a gene: 3. The full variable domain, with the rest looked up from reference TRBV11-2 and TRBJ2-3, is EAGVAQSPRYKIIEKRQSVAFWCNPISGHATLYWYQQILGQGPKLLIQFQNNGVVDDSQLPKDRFSAERLKGVDSTLKIQPAKLEDSAVYLCASSLGRGDTQYFGPGTRLTVL.

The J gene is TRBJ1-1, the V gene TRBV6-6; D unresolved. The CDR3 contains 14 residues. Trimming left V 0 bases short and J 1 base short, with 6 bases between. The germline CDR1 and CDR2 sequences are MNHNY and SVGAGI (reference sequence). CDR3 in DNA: TGTGCCAGCAGTTACTCGAGACAGAACACTGAAGCTTTCTTT. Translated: CASSYSRQNTEAFF.

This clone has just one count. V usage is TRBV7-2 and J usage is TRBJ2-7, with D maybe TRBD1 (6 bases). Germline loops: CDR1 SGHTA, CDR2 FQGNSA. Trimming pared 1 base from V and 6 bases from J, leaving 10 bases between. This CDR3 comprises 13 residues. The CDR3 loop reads CASSLESGAEQYF. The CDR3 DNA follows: TGTGCCAGCAGCTTAGAATCAGGGGCCGAGCAGTACTTC.

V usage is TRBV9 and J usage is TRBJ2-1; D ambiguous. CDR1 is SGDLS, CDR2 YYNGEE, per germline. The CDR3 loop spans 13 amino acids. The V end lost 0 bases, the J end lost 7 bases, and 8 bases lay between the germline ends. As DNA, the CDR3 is TGTGCCAGCAGCGTAGAGGGTCGGAATGAGCAGTTCTTC. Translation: CASSVEGRNEQFF. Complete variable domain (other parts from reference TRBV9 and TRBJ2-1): DSGVTQTPKHLITATGQRVTLRCSPRSGDLSVYWYQQSLDQGLQFLIQYYNGEERAKGNILERFSAQQFPDLHSELNLSSLELGDSALYFCASSVEGRNEQFFGPGTRLTVL.

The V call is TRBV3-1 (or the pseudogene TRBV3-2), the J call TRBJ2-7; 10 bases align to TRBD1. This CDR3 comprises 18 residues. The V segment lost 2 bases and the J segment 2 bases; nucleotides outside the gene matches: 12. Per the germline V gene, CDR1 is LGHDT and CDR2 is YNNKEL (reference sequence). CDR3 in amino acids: CASSQTFSLGQGAYEQYF. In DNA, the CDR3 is TGTGCCAGCAGCCAAACATTTTCTTTAGGACAGGGGGCCTACGAGCAGTACTTC.